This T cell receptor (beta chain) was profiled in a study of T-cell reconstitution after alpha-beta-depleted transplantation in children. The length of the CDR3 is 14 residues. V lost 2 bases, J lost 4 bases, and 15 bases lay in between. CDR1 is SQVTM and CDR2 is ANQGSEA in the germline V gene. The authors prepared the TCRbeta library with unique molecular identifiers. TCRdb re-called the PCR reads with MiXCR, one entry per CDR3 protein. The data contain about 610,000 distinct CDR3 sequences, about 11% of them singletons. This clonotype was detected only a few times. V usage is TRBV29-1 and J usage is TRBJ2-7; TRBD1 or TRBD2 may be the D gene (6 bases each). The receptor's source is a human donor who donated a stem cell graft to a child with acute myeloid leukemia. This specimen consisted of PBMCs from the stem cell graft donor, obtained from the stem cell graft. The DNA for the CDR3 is TGCAGCGTTGAAAGGGGGGACAAGGGTTACGAGCAGTACTTC. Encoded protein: CSVERGDKGYEQYF.